This T cell receptor (beta chain) was documented in a study of cytomegalovirus exposure and HLA in healthy donors (dated by TCRdb to 2015 to 2018). With respect to the entire study: According to an earlier analysis of several hundred of the donors, about 190 million T cells yielded 95 million to 140 million unique TCR beta sequences and less than 300 Gb of sequence data. About 330 gigabases of sequencing data and around 80 million unique TCR sequences made up an early release that covered 640 HLA-typed donors. Among the roughly 390 genotyped donors, about 83% belonged to the genetic ancestry cluster associated with self-reported Caucasian donors. The study aimed to test whether signatures of past pathogen exposure could be identified by cataloging public T cell receptors. The study profiled the T cell repertoires of 500 to 800 subjects by immunosequencing and related them to cytomegalovirus serostatus. Along with the approximately 700-subject first cohort, a separate validation cohort of 120 different subjects was used. The study combined high-throughput TCR immunosequencing, statistical association of individual TCRs with disease status, and machine learning to predict cytomegalovirus infection status. In a later analysis, previously published TCR beta repertoires from more than 500 donors were re-analyzed and high-resolution HLA genotyping was added so that TCR occurrence patterns could be studied. The later analysis used no new phenotypic data to find candidate immune exposures, relying instead on TCR beta sequences and their occurrence across donors. In an earlier analysis of about 590 of the donors, high-throughput TCR beta sequencing was used to judge whether each TCR beta V gene segment behaved as functional or pseudogenic. Donor age, sex, ethnicity and CMV serostatus were compiled together with the repertoire data. In a later genetic analysis, genome-wide SNP genotypes for about 55% of the 666 donors were used, and that subset was treated as a discovery cohort. Every repertoire in the discovery cohort had been generated on one and the same sequencing platform. HLA typing included class I and class II loci at four-digit resolution. Typing coverage varied by locus: about 629-640 donors for A, B, C, DRB1 and DQB1; roughly 520 for DQA1; approximately 610 for DPA1; 400 to 480 for DPB1. Several DR-DQ haplotypes were treated as single units for association and clustering because of strong linkage in the cohort. Across some 400 genotyped donors of the cohort, an average of approximately 240,000 unique TCR beta nucleotide sequences per donor were sequenced, and 15% to 20% of those sequences were non-productive.

General study outcomes and caveats: According to a later genetic analysis, donors in an Asian-associated ancestry cluster had fewer N-insertions in productive TCRs than the roughly 660-donor mean. Some IMGT-functional V segments, including TRBV6-2 and TRBV6-3, could not be distinguished by the 87-base-pair reads and were therefore excluded. A later analysis associated 16,951 TCR beta sequences with specific HLA alleles at a false discovery rate of 0.05. The sequencing pipeline was judged likely to have produced a cluster of highly shared sequence variants as a technical artifact. When HLA alleles, especially DR and DQ, strongly co-occurred, TCR associations were difficult to assign to individual alleles. Immune exposure information for the cohort was limited to CMV serostatus. The cohort was sequenced for TCR beta chains only, and without alpha or paired-chain data the features that could be detected were limited. In both the original and validation cohorts, the classifier was reported to diagnose cytomegalovirus status with high specificity and sensitivity. Linkage disequilibrium might explain the correlated functional status among segregating V segments, but an unknown experimental factor could not be ruled out. A later analysis found that TCR association rates varied across HLA loci, with DRB1 alleles showing the most associated TCRs and HLA-C alleles the fewest. It was suggested by the authors that the approach could potentially be generalized to other disease states and immunological phenotypes. Several of the top co-occurrence clusters appeared to be linked to parvovirus B19, influenza, CMV and Epstein-Barr virus, according to a later analysis. Because some donors lacked HLA typing at each locus, the association tests relied only on the typed subset. An association between a missense DCLRE1C variant and V-gene and J-gene trimming of TCR beta chains was found in a later genetic analysis and replicated in an independent cohort. The study gave a list of more than 150 TCR beta chains associated with cytomegalovirus. According to a later analysis, most CMV-associated TCR beta chains appeared to be HLA-restricted, and the HLA associations seemed to be driven largely by CMV exposure. Three of the identified cytomegalovirus-associated TCR beta chains were confirmed in vitro to be specific for cytomegalovirus antigens. While some public TCRs were present in many individuals, most TCR sequences turned up only very rarely across donors. Seventeen rarely observed V segments, including chromosome 9 orphons, were excluded from the earlier analysis of 550 to 700 of the donors because counts were too low. The presence/absence analyses assumed that sequencing depth was roughly uniform across donors, and that assumption may not be true. Compared with equally common non-associated chains, HLA-associated TCR beta chains in a later analysis were more clonally expanded and had lower generation probabilities. An earlier analysis of 450 to 750 of the donors showed that most TCR beta V segments appeared in productive rearrangements either about 90% or about 30% of the time, which broadly matched IMGT annotations. A further reported finding was that TCR beta sequences accurately predicted the HLA-A and HLA-B alleles for most subjects in the first cohort.

The method behind the library was the immunoSEQ multiplex PCR assay. The multiplex PCR relied on a mix of 60 forward primers for TCR Vbeta segments and 13 reverse primers for TCR Jbeta segments. The CDR3 region of rearranged TCR beta genes was amplified from genomic DNA by a multiplex PCR assay. The Illumina HiSeq System was used to sequence the amplified TCR beta libraries as 87-base-pair reads. Concerning the study's data processing: In a later analysis, around 80 million unique TCR beta chains were counted across the 500 to 700 repertoires, and roughly 11 million of these chains were shared by at least two donors. To remove PCR and sequencing errors, raw reads were error-corrected and collapsed into unique sequences using a nearest-neighbor algorithm that merged closely related sequences. Alignment of CDR3 sequences to IMGT reference sequences was used to assign V, D and J gene segments. Each retained sequence needed at least a six-nucleotide match to both a V gene segment and a J gene segment. Rearrangements were classified as productive when the CDR3 lacked stop codons and remained in frame with V and J, and all other rearrangements were classified as non-productive. Following IMGT convention, CDR3 was defined as the stretch from the second conserved V-encoded cysteine up to the conserved J-encoded phenylalanine. The earlier analysis of about 530 of the donors excluded any sequence lacking an unambiguous match to a single V gene segment. An earlier analysis of several hundred of the donors called V segments functional above 56.7% productive rearrangements and segregating when the between-donor standard deviation exceeded 5%. A statistical classification framework was built for diagnosing cytomegalovirus status from the catalog of TCR beta chain sequences. In a later analysis, V and J genes were assigned by comparing TCR nucleotide sequences against IMGT/GENE-DB human TR gene sequences. A later analysis assigned CDR3 sequences and most-parsimonious VDJ recombination scenarios with the TCRdist pipeline. In a later analysis, each TCR beta chain was defined by its CDR3 amino acid sequence together with its V-gene family, and reads without a unique V-gene family were excluded. A later analysis removed several hundred highly shared, low-generation-probability nucleotide sequences to deal with suspected cross-contamination and a sequencing artifact. In a later analysis, a clonal expansion index for each public chain was calculated from normalized within-repertoire ranks of inferred template counts. Generation probabilities in a later analysis came from a VDJ recombination model fitted to out-of-frame rearrangements, and those results were checked against IGoR. A later analysis scored TCR-TCR, TCR-HLA and TCR-CMV co-occurrence with hypergeometric tests, applying a repertoire-size bias correction to TCR pairs. To estimate false discovery rates, a later analysis permuted the HLA or CMV assignments 20 times. In a later analysis, co-occurring TCRs were grouped using DBSCAN, and TCRdist sequence similarity was added for clustering within HLA-allele-positive subsets. Repertoires with fewer than 30,000 or more than 120,000 public chains were left out of co-occurrence clustering, as were four to six repertoires with anomalous nucleotide sharing. The table was pulled from immuneACCESS by TCRdb, which kept in-frame rearrangements only. Such tables lose some clones; where checked, under half of the loss comes from unresolved V genes, and the rest has no known cause. V and J calls and clone size come straight from that table; D and trimming were deduced from the DNA. The sample has nearly 200,000 clones on record, about 85% of them singletons. The ten largest clonotypes hold approximately 0.39% of the sample.

Regarding this clone: The antigen it binds to is not known. Base qualities are not recorded, but no much larger clone differs from it by a single base.

The cohort consisted of fewer than 700 healthy bone marrow donors. Cohort members were all nominally healthy when sampled, although unrecorded immune exposures were likely present. The donor tested CMV seropositive and was one of the 289 seropositive cohort members. A peripheral blood sample was provided by each donor, and peripheral blood mononuclear cells were used for TCR beta sequencing. Genomic DNA extraction from the blood cell samples was performed with the Qiagen DNeasy Blood Extraction Kit. The CDR3 holds 17 amino acids from the cysteine to the phenylalanine. Only CDR3 DNA remains: 51 bases, in frame from the first base. CDR1 and CDR2 (GTSNPN, SVGIG) derive from the germline V gene (reference sequence). The germline ends are 15 bases apart after V is trimmed by 0 bases and J by 0 bases.

The origin of this receptor is a male donor in good health and CMV-seropositive. Recombination connected TRBV30 to TRBJ1-3; D gene: possibly TRBD1, on 6 matching bases. Sequencing input: PBMCs. CDR3 sequence: CAWSVGGDAYSGNTIYF. The DNA is as follows: TGTGCCTGGAGTGTAGGGGGTGACGCCTACTCTGGAAACACCATATATTTT.